This T cell receptor beta chain appears in the sequencing data of a study of T cells in Graves' hyperthyroidism and ophthalmopathy (dated by TCRdb to 2018 to 2020). Background for the entire study: Peripheral blood samples were taken at the time of initial diagnosis, prior to any treatment. TCR V-J signatures able to tell the groups apart were searched for in a discovery cohort of about a hundred patients, of whom around 42 had Graves' ophthalmopathy and under 65 had stable Graves' hyperthyroidism. Prospective prediction of ophthalmopathy was tested in an independent validation cohort consisting of about 20 hyperthyroidism patients and more than 15 patients who later progressed to ophthalmopathy. For training and testing, the 100 or so patients in the discovery cohort were randomly divided in a 7:3 ratio. In several Graves' hyperthyroidism patients, the study also compared T-cell repertoires from thyroid tissue with T-cell repertoires from blood. After blood sampling, hyperthyroidism patients were treated with methimazole at a starting dose of 30 mg daily, and ophthalmopathy patients were treated with high-dose intravenous methylprednisolone. TCR Vbeta CDR3 sequencing of some 140 peripheral blood samples (over 40 ophthalmopathy, roughly 72 hyperthyroidism and approximately 17 progressor patients) is reported in the paper.

Moderately to severely active disease, a Clinical Activity Score of at least 3, a NOSPECS grade of at least 4, and a duration under 3 months were present in ophthalmopathy patients. Any patient with an uncontrolled infection, another autoimmune disease, pregnancy or lactation was excluded. Diagnoses were based on clinical symptoms, serum thyroxine and TRAb, thyroid ultrasound and orbital computed tomography. PBMCs were separated from 10 ml of fresh peripheral blood using Ficoll-Paque density gradient centrifugation. Total RNA was extracted with Trizol reagent, and quality was checked on an Agilent 2100 Bioanalyzer. Points the paper makes about the study in general: Most expanded thyroid clonotypes (frequency above 0.001) were also detected in blood, a finding suggesting that blood repertoires may reflect thyroid immune responses. Sample size was not statistically predetermined, and blinding of investigators to group allocation was not performed. In validation, the model predicted progression to ophthalmopathy with just under 71% sensitivity and around 72% specificity, a median of approximately 6.5 months before onset. A 13 V-J signature model separated ophthalmopathy from stable hyperthyroidism, with about 88% sensitivity and 81.08% specificity in cross-validation and 80%/75% in testing.

This clonotype was observed a single time. Its specific antigen is unknown. This may arise from a read error, as a much more abundant clone is one base away. The CDR3 starts with the cysteine, ends with the phenylalanine, and has 12 residues. Of the read, only the CDR3 DNA is kept; its 36 bases are in frame from base 1. The germline V gene supplies CDR1 SGHVS and CDR2 FNYEAQ. A distance of 5 bases separates the germline ends of V and J, which lose 5 bases and 1 base respectively. The TCR beta CDR3 regions were amplified from RNA transcripts. The first round of RT-PCR for the TCR CDR3 was performed with the HTBI primer set and the Qiagen OneStep RT-PCR kit. Libraries were constructed in a second round of multiplex PCR, after which size selection and purification were carried out. The libraries were sequenced on an Illumina HiSeq2000 using paired-end 100 bp reads. The authors processed their data as follows. SOAPnuke was used to process the raw data, throwing out any read that contained adapters or uncalled bases, had a mean Phred below 15, or lacked an exact constant-primer or identifier match. COPE v1.2.5 was used to merge high-quality paired reads, and clonotypes were defined as unique nucleotide sequences. MiTCR v1.1 was used to align clonotypes to the IMGT TRBV, TRBD and TRBJ reference segments. The analysis was restricted to V-J combinations with a frequency above 0.0001, which together covered 99.2% of the repertoires. A TCS score was defined as the ratio of F50 (clonal expansion) to E x V (chaos), with BLOSUM62-based TCRdist applied between CDR3 peptides within each V-J. Welch's t-statistics and random forest reduced fewer than 550 V-J features to roughly 13, which were used in a naive Bayes classifier (R e1071). The raw public data were reprocessed by TCRdb itself: fastp quality trimming at Q25, MiXCR clonotype calling, in-frame beta chains only. Each entry is one CDR3 protein sequence, shown with its most common DNA and genes. Here the V and J calls rest on TCRdb's processing, not on the authors' analysis. The sample data list about 250,000 distinct CDR3 sequences, and approximately 23% of these were observed just once. In total, the top ten clones hold around 32% of the sample.

Sequencing was carried out using blood. This receptor was obtained from a woman in her 40s with Graves' ophthalmopathy. The rearranged segments are TRBV7-6 and TRBJ1-2, with the D gene too uncertain to name. The CDR3 region: CASSPLNYGYTF. The nucleotides read TGTGCCAGCAGCCCACTTAACTATGGCTACACCTTC.